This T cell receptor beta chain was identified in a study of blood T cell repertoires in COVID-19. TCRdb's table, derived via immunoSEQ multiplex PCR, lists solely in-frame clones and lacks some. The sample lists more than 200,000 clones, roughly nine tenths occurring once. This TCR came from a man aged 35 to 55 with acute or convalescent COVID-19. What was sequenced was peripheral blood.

CDR3 bases: TGTGCCAGCAGTGTGCAGGGGGCGAGGGAGCAGTACTTC. Encoded protein: CASSVQGAREQYF. The V call is TRBV28, the J call TRBJ2-7; TRBD1 aligns across 8 bases. Germline V lookup: CDR1 MDHEN, CDR2 SYDVKM. V trimming: 5 bases; J trimming: 7 bases; junction bases outside the gene matches: 7. The CDR3 length is 13 residues.